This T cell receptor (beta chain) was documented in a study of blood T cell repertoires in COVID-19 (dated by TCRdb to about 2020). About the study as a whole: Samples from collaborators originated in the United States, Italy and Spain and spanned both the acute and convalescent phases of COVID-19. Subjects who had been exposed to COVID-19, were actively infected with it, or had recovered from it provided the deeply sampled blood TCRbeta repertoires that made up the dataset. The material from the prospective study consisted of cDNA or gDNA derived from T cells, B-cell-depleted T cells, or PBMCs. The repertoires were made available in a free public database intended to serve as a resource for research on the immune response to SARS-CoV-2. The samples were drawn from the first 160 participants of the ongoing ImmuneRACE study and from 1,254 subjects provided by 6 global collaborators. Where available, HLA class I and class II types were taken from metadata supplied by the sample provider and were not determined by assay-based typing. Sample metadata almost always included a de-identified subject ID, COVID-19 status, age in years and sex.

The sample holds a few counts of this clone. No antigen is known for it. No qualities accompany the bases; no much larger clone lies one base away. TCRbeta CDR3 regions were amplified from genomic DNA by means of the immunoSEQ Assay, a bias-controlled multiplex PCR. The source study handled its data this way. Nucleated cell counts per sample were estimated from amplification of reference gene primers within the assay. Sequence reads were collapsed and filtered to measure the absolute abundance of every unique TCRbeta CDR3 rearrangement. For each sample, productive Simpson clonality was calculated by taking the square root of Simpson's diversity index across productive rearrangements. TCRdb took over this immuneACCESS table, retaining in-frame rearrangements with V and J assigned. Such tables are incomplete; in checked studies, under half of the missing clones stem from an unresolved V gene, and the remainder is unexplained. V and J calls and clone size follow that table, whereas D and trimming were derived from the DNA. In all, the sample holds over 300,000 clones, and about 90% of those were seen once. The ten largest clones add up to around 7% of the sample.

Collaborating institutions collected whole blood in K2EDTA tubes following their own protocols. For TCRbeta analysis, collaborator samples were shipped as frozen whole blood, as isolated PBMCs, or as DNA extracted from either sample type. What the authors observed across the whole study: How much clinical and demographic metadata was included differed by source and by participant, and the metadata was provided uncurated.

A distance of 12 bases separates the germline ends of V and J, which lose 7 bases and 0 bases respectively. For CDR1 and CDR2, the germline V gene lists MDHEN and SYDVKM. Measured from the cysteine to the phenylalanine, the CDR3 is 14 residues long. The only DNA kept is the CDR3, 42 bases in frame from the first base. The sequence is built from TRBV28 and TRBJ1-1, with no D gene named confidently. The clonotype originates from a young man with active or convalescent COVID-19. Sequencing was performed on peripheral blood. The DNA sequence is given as TGTGCCAGCATATCCCCAGGAATGAACACTGAAGCTTTCTTT. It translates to CASISPGMNTEAFF.